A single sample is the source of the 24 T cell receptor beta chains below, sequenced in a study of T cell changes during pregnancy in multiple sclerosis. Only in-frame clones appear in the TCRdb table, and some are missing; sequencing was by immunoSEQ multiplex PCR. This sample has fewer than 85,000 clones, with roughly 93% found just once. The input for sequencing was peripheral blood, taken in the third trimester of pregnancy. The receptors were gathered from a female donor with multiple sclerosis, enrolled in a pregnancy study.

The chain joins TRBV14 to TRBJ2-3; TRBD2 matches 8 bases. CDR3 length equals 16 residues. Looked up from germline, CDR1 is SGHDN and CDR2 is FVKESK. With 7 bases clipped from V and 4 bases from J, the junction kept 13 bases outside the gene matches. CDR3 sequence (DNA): TGTGCCAGCACCTCTTTGTCGGAGCGGGGGTCAGATACGCAGTATTTT. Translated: CASTSLSERGSDTQYF. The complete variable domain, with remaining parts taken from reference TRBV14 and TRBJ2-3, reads EAGVTQFPSHSVIEKGQTVTLRCDPISGHDNLYWYRRVMGKEIKFLLHFVKESKQDESGMPNNRFLAERTGGTYSTLKVQPAELEDSGVYFCASTSLSERGSDTQYFGPGTRLTVL.

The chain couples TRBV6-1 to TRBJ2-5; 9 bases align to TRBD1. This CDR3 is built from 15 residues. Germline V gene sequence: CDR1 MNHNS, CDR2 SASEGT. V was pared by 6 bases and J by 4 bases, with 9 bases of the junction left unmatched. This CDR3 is CASRRGTGWGETQYF. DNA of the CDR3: TGTGCCAGCAGGAGGGGGACAGGGTGGGGAGAGACCCAGTACTTC.

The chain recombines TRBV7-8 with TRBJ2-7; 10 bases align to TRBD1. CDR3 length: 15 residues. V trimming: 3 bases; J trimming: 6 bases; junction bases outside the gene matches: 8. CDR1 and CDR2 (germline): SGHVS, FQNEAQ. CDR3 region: CASSLVGDRGREQYF. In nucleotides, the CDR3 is TGTGCCAGCAGCTTGGTCGGGGACAGGGGTCGCGAGCAGTACTTC.

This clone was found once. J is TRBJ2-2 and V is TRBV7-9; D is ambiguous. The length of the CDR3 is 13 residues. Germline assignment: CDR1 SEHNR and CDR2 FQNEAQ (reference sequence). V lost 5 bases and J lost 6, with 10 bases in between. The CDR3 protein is CASSPIAPGELFF. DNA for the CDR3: TGTGCCAGCAGCCCGATCGCGCCCGGGGAGCTGTTTTTT.

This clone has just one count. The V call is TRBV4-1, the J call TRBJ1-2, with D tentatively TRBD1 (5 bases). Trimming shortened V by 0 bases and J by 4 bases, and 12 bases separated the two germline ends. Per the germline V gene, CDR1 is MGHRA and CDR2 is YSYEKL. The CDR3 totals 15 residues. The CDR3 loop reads CASSQEGGVSYGYTF. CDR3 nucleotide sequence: TGCGCCAGCAGCCAAGAGGGGGGAGTGAGCTATGGCTACACCTTC.

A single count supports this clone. CDR3 protein: CASSYTGTGGQPQHF. The CDR3 nucleotides are TGTGCCAGTAGTTACACCGGGACAGGGGGTCAGCCCCAGCATTTT. The V gene is TRBV19, the J gene TRBJ1-5; 11 bases are a match to TRBD1. The CDR3 has 15 residues. The germline V gene has CDR1 LNHDA and CDR2 SQIVND (reference sequence). V lost 5 bases and J lost 6; bases outside the gene matches: 6.

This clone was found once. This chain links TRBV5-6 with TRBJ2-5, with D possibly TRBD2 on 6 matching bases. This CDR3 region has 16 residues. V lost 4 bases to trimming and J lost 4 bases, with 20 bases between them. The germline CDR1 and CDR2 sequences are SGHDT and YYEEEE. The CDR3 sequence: CASSHPAEGSRETQYF. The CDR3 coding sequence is TGTGCCAGCAGCCACCCGGCGGAGGGATCGAGAGAGACCCAGTACTTC.

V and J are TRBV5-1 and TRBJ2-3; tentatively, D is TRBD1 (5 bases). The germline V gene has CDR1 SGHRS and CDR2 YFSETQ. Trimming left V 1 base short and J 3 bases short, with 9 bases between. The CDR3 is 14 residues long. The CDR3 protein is CASSLWGQTDTQYF. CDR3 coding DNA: TGCGCCAGCAGCTTGTGGGGCCAGACAGATACGCAGTATTTT.

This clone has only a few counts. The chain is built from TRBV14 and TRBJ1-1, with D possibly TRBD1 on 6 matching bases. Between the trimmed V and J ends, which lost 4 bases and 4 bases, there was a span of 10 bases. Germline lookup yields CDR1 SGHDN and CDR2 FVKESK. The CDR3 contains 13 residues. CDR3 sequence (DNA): TGTGCCAGCAGCCTCGGACAGACCACTGAAGCTTTCTTT. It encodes CASSLGQTTEAFF.

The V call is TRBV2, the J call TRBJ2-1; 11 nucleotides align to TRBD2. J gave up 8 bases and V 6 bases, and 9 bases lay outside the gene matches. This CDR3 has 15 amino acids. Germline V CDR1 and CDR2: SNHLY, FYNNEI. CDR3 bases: TGTGCCAGCAGGCTAGCGGGGGGCGCTTCGGATGAGCAGTTCTTC. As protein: CASRLAGGASDEQFF.

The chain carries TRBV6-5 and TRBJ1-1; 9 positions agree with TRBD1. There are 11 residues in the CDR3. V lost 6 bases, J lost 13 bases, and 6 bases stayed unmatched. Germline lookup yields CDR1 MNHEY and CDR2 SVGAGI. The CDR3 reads CASRSQGALFF. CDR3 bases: TGTGCCAGCAGGTCACAGGGGGCCCTTTTCTTT.

In DNA, the CDR3 is TGTGCCAGCAGCACACAAACAGGGGCTGAAGCTTTCTTT. Protein sequence: CASSTQTGAEAFF. This chain links TRBV7-3 with TRBJ1-1, with TRBD1 matching 7 bases. This CDR3 region has 13 residues. V trimming: 5 bases; J trimming: 6 bases; junction bases outside the gene matches: 6. Germline lookup yields CDR1 SGHTA and CDR2 FQGTGA.

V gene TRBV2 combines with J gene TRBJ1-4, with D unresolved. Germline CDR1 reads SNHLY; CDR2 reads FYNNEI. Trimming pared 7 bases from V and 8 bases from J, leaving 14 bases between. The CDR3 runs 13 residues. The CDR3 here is CASMAGRGEKLFF. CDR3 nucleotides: TGTGCCAGCATGGCGGGCCGGGGAGAAAAACTGTTTTTT.

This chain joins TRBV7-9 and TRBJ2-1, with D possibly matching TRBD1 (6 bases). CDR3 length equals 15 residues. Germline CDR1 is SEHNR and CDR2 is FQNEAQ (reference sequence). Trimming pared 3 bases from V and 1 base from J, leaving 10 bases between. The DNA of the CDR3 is TGTGCCAGCAGCTTCGACGGACAGTCCTACAATGAGCAGTTCTTC. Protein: CASSFDGQSYNEQFF. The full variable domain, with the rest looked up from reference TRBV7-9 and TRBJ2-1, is DTGVSQNPRHKITKRGQNVTFRCDPISEHNRLYWYRQTLGQGPEFLTYFQNEAQLEKSRLLSDRFSAERPKGSFSTLEIQRTEQGDSAMYLCASSFDGQSYNEQFFGPGTRLTVL.

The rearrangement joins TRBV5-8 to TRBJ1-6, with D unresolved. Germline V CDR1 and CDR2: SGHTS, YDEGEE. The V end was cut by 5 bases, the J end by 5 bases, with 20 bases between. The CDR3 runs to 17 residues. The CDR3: CASSSLPENSNNSPLHF. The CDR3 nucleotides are TGTGCCAGCAGTTCCCTCCCCGAAAATTCTAATAATTCACCCCTCCACTTT.

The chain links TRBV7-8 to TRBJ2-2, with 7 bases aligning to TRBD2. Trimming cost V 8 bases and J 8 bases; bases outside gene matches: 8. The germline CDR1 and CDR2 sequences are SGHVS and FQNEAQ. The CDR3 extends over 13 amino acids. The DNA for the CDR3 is TGTGCCAGCCCCGGTGGGGAGGGAGGGGAGCTGTTTTTT. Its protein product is CASPGGEGGELFF.

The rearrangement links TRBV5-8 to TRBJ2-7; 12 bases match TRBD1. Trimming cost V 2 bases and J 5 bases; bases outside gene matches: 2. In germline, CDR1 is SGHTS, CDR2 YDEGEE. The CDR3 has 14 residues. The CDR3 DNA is TGTGCCAGCAGCTTCCGGGACAGGGGGCACGAGCAGTACTTC. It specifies CASSFRDRGHEQYF.

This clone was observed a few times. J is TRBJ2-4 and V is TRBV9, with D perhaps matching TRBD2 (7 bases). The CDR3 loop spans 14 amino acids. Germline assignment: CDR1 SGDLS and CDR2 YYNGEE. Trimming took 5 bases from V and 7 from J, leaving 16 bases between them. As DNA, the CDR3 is TGTGCCAGCAGTGAGGGGGGGCGACGTAACATTCAGTACTTC. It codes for CASSEGGRRNIQYF.

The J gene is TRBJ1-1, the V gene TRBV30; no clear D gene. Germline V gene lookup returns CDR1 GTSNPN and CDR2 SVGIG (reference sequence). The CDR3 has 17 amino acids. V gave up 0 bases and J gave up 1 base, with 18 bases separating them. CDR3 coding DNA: TGTGCCTGGAGTGTAACCCTTGAGGTGTGGTCGAACACTGAAGCTTTCTTT. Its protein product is CAWSVTLEVWSNTEAFF. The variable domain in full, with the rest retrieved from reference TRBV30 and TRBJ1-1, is SQTIHQWPATLVQPVGSPLSLECTVEGTSNPNLYWYRQAAGRGLQLLFYSVGIGQISSEVPQNLSASRPQDRQFILSSKKLLLSDSGFYLCAWSVTLEVWSNTEAFFGQGTRLTVV.

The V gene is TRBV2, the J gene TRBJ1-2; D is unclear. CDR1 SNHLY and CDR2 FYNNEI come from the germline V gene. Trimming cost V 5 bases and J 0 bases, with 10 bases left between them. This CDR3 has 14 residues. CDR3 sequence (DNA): TGTGCCAGCAGTTCCGGGATCTCTAACTATGGCTACACCTTC. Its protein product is CASSSGISNYGYTF.

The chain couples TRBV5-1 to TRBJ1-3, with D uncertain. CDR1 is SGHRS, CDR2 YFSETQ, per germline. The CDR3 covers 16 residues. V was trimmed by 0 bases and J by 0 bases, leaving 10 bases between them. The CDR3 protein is CASSLGLGGSGNTIYF. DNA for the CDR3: TGCGCCAGCAGCTTGGGCTTGGGAGGCTCTGGAAACACCATATATTTT.

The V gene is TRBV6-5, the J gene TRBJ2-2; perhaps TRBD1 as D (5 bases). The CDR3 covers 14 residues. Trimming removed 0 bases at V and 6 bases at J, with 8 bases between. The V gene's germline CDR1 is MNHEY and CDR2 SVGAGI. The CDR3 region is CASSYSQGAGELFF. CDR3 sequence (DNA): TGTGCCAGCAGTTACTCTCAGGGCGCCGGGGAGCTGTTTTTT.

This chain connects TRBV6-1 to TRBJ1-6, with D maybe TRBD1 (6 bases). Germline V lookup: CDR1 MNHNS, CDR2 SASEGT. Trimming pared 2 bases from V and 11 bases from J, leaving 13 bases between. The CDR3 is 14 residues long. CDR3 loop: CASSELGANPPLHF. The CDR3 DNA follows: TGTGCCAGCAGTGAATTGGGGGCGAATCCACCCCTCCACTTT.

The CDR3 region has the DNA TGCAGCGCAGGGAAAGTGCACACCGGGGAGCTGTTTTTT. Translating it yields CSAGKVHTGELFF. The rearrangement joins TRBV29-1 to TRBJ2-2, with a possible D match to TRBD1 (5 bases). The CDR3 is 13 amino acids. V was shortened by 7 bases and J by 3 bases, with 12 bases between the two germline ends. Germline CDR1 and CDR2: SQVTM and ANQGSEA.